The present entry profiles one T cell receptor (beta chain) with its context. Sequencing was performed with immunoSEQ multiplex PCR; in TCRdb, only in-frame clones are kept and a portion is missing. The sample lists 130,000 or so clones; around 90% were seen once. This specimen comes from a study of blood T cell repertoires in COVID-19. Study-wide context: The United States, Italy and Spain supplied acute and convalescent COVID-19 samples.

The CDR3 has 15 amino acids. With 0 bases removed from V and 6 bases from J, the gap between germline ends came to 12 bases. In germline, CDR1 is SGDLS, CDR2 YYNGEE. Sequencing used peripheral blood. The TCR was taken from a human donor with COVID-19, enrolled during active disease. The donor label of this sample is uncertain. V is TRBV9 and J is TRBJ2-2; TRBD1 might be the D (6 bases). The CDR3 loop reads CASSVVGWGPGELFF. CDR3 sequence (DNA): TGTGCCAGCAGCGTAGTGGGATGGGGGCCCGGGGAGCTGTTTTTT.